Shown below are 6 T cell receptor beta chains from a single sample sequenced in a study of T cells in Graves' hyperthyroidism and ophthalmopathy. RNA transcripts served as the template for amplifying TCR beta CDR3 regions. First-round RT-PCR of the TCR CDR3 relied on the HTBI primer set. TCRdb analysed the multiplex PCR reads with MiXCR anew, one entry per CDR3 protein. The sample includes about 610,000 distinct CDR3 sequences, around 45% of them seen just once. Material: peripheral blood or thyroid tissue (not recorded which). These receptors originate from a woman aged 18 to 35 with Graves' hyperthyroidism.

On this clonotype itself: This may be a read error: a much more frequent sequence differs by one nucleotide. The rearrangement uses TRBV7-9 and TRBJ2-7; the D call may be TRBD1 or TRBD2 (6 bases each). This CDR3 has 16 amino acids. The V end lost 5 bases, the J end lost 1 base, and 18 bases lay between the germline ends. Germline V gene lookup returns CDR1 SEHNR and CDR2 FQNEAQ (reference sequence). CDR3 residues: CASSANSGGLSYEQYF. Written as DNA, the CDR3 is TGTGCCAGCAGCGCCAATAGTGGGGGGCTATCCTACGAGCAGTACTTC.

This clonotype appeared a few times. V gene TRBV11-1 combines with J gene TRBJ1-1; D unclear. Deletions cut 5 bases from V and 3 bases from J, with 13 bases between. Germline V CDR1 and CDR2: SGHAT, FQDESV (reference sequence). This CDR3 is built from 14 residues. The CDR3 nucleotides are TGTGCCAGCAGCGGCGCGACTCACTACACTGAAGCTTTCTTT. It codes for CASSGATHYTEAFF.

The genes are TRBV7-9 and TRBJ1-2, with 7 nucleotides matching TRBD1. CDR3 size: 15 residues. From germline, CDR1 is SEHNR and CDR2 FQNEAQ (reference sequence). Unmatched junction bases numbered 9, after V lost 4 bases and J lost 4 bases. The CDR3 region has the DNA TGTGCCAGCAGCTCGTCGGGACAGTATGGCTATGGCTACACCTTC. Translating gives CASSSSGQYGYGYTF.

This clonotype was detected ten times or more. V gene TRBV20-1 combines with J gene TRBJ2-7; D gene unclear. CDR3 length equals 14 residues. In germline, CDR1 is DFQATT, CDR2 SNEGSKA (reference sequence). The V and J ends lost 4 bases and 0 bases respectively, with 13 bases between them. The CDR3 DNA sequence: TGCAGTGCTAAACGGCTCTCAAGCTCCTACGAGCAGTACTTC. Its translation: CSAKRLSSSYEQYF.

This clonotype was counted ten times or more. This chain connects TRBV7-2 to TRBJ2-7; 7 nucleotides line up with TRBD2. This CDR3 has 13 residues. Germline CDR1 and CDR2: SGHTA and FQGNSA. Unmatched junction bases numbered 3, after V lost 1 base and J lost 6 bases. CDR3 region: CASSLVGGVEQYF. In nucleotides, the CDR3 is TGTGCCAGCAGCTTAGTGGGGGGGGTCGAGCAGTACTTC.

In regard to this clonotype: At one of its ends the junction is not consistent with the germline gene, which may arise from a read error. This chain uses TRBV25-1 with TRBJ1-6, with D maybe TRBD1 (5 bases). This CDR3 has 15 residues. The germline CDR1 and CDR2 sequences are MGHDK and SYGVNS. The CDR3 DNA sequence: TGTGCAAGCAGTGAATGGCAGGGTGGTAATTCACCCCTCCACTTT. Protein sequence: CASSEWQGGNSPLHF.